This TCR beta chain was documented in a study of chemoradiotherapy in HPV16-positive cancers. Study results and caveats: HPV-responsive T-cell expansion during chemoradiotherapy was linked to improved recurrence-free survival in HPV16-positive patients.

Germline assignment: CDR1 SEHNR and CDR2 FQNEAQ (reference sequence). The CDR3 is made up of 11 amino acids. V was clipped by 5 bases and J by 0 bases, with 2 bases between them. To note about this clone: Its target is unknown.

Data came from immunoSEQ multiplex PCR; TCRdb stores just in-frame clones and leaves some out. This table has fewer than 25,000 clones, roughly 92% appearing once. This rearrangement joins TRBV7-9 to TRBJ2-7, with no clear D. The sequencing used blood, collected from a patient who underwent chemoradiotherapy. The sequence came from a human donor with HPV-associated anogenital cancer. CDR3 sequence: CASSASYEQYF. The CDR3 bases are TGTGCCAGCAGCGCCTCCTACGAGCAGTACTTC.